This paragraph covers one TCR beta chain sequence. Its antigen remains unidentified. These data come from a study of TIL therapy for anti-PD-1-resistant metastatic lung cancer. Study-level information: Most patients had lung adenocarcinoma; several tumors were EGFR-mutant, two ALK-rearranged; half smoked currently or formerly.

Study-wide results and caveats: Infused TIL clonotypes partially replaced the baseline blood repertoire, then decayed over months.

Time point reported: pre-treatment sample, taken before nivolumab and TIL therapy. Adults with stage 4 NSCLC were enrolled in a phase I trial. Sequencing used immunoSEQ v3. Sequenced by immunoSEQ multiplex PCR; TCRdb stores in-frame clones only, minus some. The sample holds 16,000 or so clones, about 68% seen once. The CDR3 has 17 amino acids. Germline V gives CDR1 SGHNT, CDR2 YYREEE (reference sequence). With V trimmed by 3 bases and J by 9 bases, 18 bases remained unmatched. The rearrangement uses TRBV5-4 and TRBJ2-3, with 8 bases identical to TRBD2. The sequencing here drew on blood, taken at baseline. This clonotype was sampled from a person between 25 and 80 years old with non-small cell lung cancer. The CDR3, as DNA: TGTGCCAGCAGCTCCACCGTATTAGCGGGGACCGTTAACACGCAGTATTTT. This codes for CASSSTVLAGTVNTQYF.